These 23 T cell receptor beta chains were sequenced from one sample in a study of cytomegalovirus exposure and HLA in healthy donors (dated by TCRdb to the late 2010s). Library method: the immunoSEQ multiplex PCR assay. For the multiplex PCR, a mixture combining 60 forward primers for TCR Vbeta segments and 13 reverse primers for TCR Jbeta segments was used. TCRdb took over this immuneACCESS table, retaining in-frame rearrangements with V and J assigned. Such tables are incomplete; in checked studies, under half of the missing clones stem from an unresolved V gene, and the remainder is unexplained. The sample records approximately 150,000 clones, 78% of which are singletons. The biggest ten clones account for about 13% of the sample. The sample taken for sequencing was PBMCs. Receptors originate from a woman aged 45-60 years in good health and CMV-seropositive.

V gene TRBV10-3 combines with J gene TRBJ2-7; 8 bases agree with TRBD1. The germline gives CDR1 ENHRY, CDR2 SYGVKD. This CDR3 region has 13 residues. The J segment lost 2 bases and the V segment lost 4 bases, leaving 1 base of the junction unmatched. The DNA of the CDR3 is TGTGCCATCAGTGGGACAGGGACCTACGAGCAGTACTTC. It encodes CAISGTGTYEQYF.

The J gene is TRBJ1-1, the V gene TRBV29-1; 7 bases align to TRBD1. The CDR3 runs 13 residues. Germline V gene lookup returns CDR1 SQVTM and CDR2 ANQGSEA. V gave up 7 bases and J gave up 10 bases; unmatched junction bases: 15. CDR3 amino acids: CSGWDSNNQGAFF. Here the CDR3 DNA reads TGCAGCGGGTGGGACAGTAACAACCAGGGAGCTTTCTTT.

This clone was observed a few times. The rearrangement uses TRBV11-1 and TRBJ1-1; tentatively, D is TRBD1 (5 bases). CDR3 length: 14 residues. The V gene's germline CDR1 is SGHAT and CDR2 FQDESV (reference sequence). The V and J ends lost 7 bases and 1 base respectively, with 13 bases between them. In nucleotides, the CDR3 is TGTGCCAGCACAAGGCGACAGCAGAACACTGAAGCTTTCTTT. Amino acids: CASTRRQQNTEAFF.

The chain joins TRBV7-3 to TRBJ2-2, with 9 positions matching TRBD1. Germline V gene lookup returns CDR1 SGHTA and CDR2 FQGTGA. This CDR3 contains 16 residues. V shed 4 bases and J 6 bases; nucleotides not matched to a gene: 9. DNA of the CDR3: TGTGCCAGCAGCTCCTGGAACAGGGGGCGGGCCGGGGAGCTGTTTTTT. Its protein is CASSSWNRGRAGELFF.

This clone was seen more than once but under ten times. The V gene is TRBV7-9, the J gene TRBJ2-1, with 10 bases aligning to TRBD2. The CDR3 totals 16 residues. Germline assignment: CDR1 SEHNR and CDR2 FQNEAQ (reference sequence). Trimming at V came to 0 bases and at J to 5 bases, leaving 4 bases not matched to a gene. The CDR3 loop reads CASSLATSGVNNEQFF. CDR3 DNA: TGTGCCAGCAGCTTAGCTACTAGCGGGGTGAACAATGAGCAGTTCTTC.

With respect to this clone: No DNA is shown, since the ends of the CDR3 on it are uncertain; the CDR3 is the one TCRdb lists. The genes are TRBV9 and TRBJ2-1; TRBD1, the D gene given by the table, was not confirmed from the DNA. The germline V gene has CDR1 SGDLS and CDR2 YYNGEE. The CDR3 region is 13 residues in length, termini included. CDR3 amino acids: CASSVASGTVKFF.

For the CDR3, the DNA is TGTGCCAGCAGGGACCAAAGACAGGAGGCTGAAAAACTGTTTTTT. The encoded protein is CASRDQRQEAEKLFF. J is TRBJ1-4 and V is TRBV2; tentatively, D is TRBD1 (6 bases). The V end was cut by 6 bases, the J end by 7 bases, with 18 bases between. Germline V gene data show CDR1 as SNHLY and CDR2 as FYNNEI. This CDR3 comprises 15 residues.

V is TRBV9 and J is TRBJ1-5, with 8 bases that match TRBD1. V trimming: 3 bases; J trimming: 2 bases; junction bases outside the gene matches: 4. This CDR3 has 15 amino acids. Germline CDR1 reads SGDLS; CDR2 reads YYNGEE. CDR3 nucleotides: TGTGCCAGCAGCGCTTCGACAGGGGGCAATCAGCCCCAGCATTTT. Translation gives CASSASTGGNQPQHF. The variable domain in full, completed from reference TRBV9 and TRBJ1-5, reads DSGVTQTPKHLITATGQRVTLRCSPRSGDLSVYWYQQSLDQGLQFLIQYYNGEERAKGNILERFSAQQFPDLHSELNLSSLELGDSALYFCASSASTGGNQPQHFGDGTRLSIL.

The V and J genes are TRBV6-5 and TRBJ1-6, with a tentative D call TRBD1 (5 bases). CDR1 MNHEY and CDR2 SVGAGI come from the germline V gene. Trimming took 2 bases from V and 11 from J, leaving 7 bases between them. The CDR3 runs to 12 residues. The CDR3 coding sequence is TGTGCCAGCAGTTACATGGGGCCACCCCTCCACTTT. Protein: CASSYMGPPLHF.

V gene TRBV29-1 combines with J gene TRBJ1-1, with D perhaps matching TRBD1 (6 bases). V was pared by 6 bases and J by 3 bases, with 14 bases between. The length of the CDR3 is 13 residues. Germline CDR1 and CDR2: SQVTM and ANQGSEA. CDR3 region: CSVHGGAYTEAFF. The CDR3 nucleotides are TGCAGCGTCCACGGGGGGGCTTACACTGAAGCTTTCTTT.

This clone showed up just a few times. V is TRBV29-1 and J is TRBJ2-1, with a weak D call TRBD1 (5 bases). Trimming took 3 bases from V and 9 from J, leaving 15 bases between them. This CDR3 spans 13 amino acids. Per germline, CDR1 SQVTM and CDR2 ANQGSEA. CDR3 loop: CSVEIPGAREQFF. DNA for the CDR3: TGCAGCGTTGAGATACCTGGGGCCCGTGAGCAGTTCTTC.

This clone has more than one count but fewer than ten. The rearrangement uses TRBV2 and TRBJ1-5; TRBD1 agrees at 7 bases. Germline-derived CDR1 and CDR2 are SNHLY and FYNNEI. This CDR3 comprises 18 residues. V gave up 4 bases and J gave up 0 bases; unmatched junction bases: 12. Here the CDR3 DNA reads TGTGCCAGCAGTGGTCGCCCAGGGGGGCGATATAGCAATCAGCCCCAGCATTTT. This encodes CASSGRPGGRYSNQPQHF.

This clone was counted once. The chain carries TRBV2 and TRBJ2-1; D gene ambiguous. The CDR3 is 12 residues long. The ends were cut back, 8 bases at V and 0 bases at J, with 5 bases in the middle. Germline CDR1 is SNHLY and CDR2 is FYNNEI. CDR3 protein: CASRDSYNEQFF. The CDR3 coding sequence is TGTGCCAGCCGCGACTCCTACAATGAGCAGTTCTTC.

The chain carries TRBV10-3 and TRBJ1-1; D is possibly TRBD1 (6 bases). V lost 6 bases to trimming and J lost 0 bases, with 11 bases between them. The CDR3 runs 14 residues. Germline CDR1 is ENHRY and CDR2 is SYGVKD. The DNA of the CDR3 is TGTGCCATCAGGAGGGACACGATGAACACTGAAGCTTTCTTT. Residues: CAIRRDTMNTEAFF.

V gene TRBV5-1 combines with J gene TRBJ2-2; D gene unclear. The CDR3 covers 14 residues. Trimming pared 0 bases from V and 6 bases from J, leaving 9 bases between. Per germline, CDR1 SGHRS and CDR2 YFSETQ. CDR3 bases: TGCGCCAGCAGCTTGGAGAGTTTACCCGGGGAGCTGTTTTTT. Encoded protein: CASSLESLPGELFF.

CDR3 protein: CASSRWTGEGYTF. DNA for the CDR3: TGTGCCAGCAGTCGTTGGACAGGCGAGGGCTACACCTTC. The chain couples TRBV25-1 to TRBJ1-2, with TRBD1 identical over 7 bases. V shed 5 bases, J shed 8 bases, and the junction held 8 bases outside the gene matches. The germline gives CDR1 MGHDK, CDR2 SYGVNS. The length of the CDR3 is 13 residues.

The chain uses TRBV12-5 and TRBJ2-2; 15 bases map to TRBD2. In germline, CDR1 is LGHNT, CDR2 FRNRAP. After removal of 1 base from V and 3 bases from J, the junction contained 3 bases not matched to a gene. The CDR3 has 18 residues. The CDR3 loop is CASGLGTSGGVYTGELFF. The CDR3 coding sequence is TGTGCTAGTGGTTTGGGGACTAGCGGGGGGGTCTACACCGGGGAGCTGTTTTTT.

The chain couples TRBV4-1 to TRBJ2-5, with D possibly being TRBD2 (6 bases). The CDR3 covers 17 residues. V was shortened by 4 bases and J by 4 bases, with 22 bases between the two germline ends. CDR1 is MGHRA and CDR2 is YSYEKL in the germline V gene. The chain's CDR3 is CASSLATAGPPIETQYF. For the CDR3, the DNA is TGCGCCAGCAGCCTCGCCACGGCGGGGCCCCCGATAGAGACCCAGTACTTC.

The chain couples TRBV25-1 to TRBJ2-7, with 7 bases that match TRBD2. Losses at the gene ends were 1 base for V and 2 bases for J; bases not matched to a gene: 8. This CDR3 contains 16 residues. Germline CDR1 is MGHDK and CDR2 is SYGVNS. In DNA form, the CDR3 reads TGTGCCAGCAGTGAATTAGGGAGCGGGGCAACCTACGAGCAGTACTTC. Translating it yields CASSELGSGATYEQYF.

The chain has TRBV11-2 and TRBJ1-1, with D possibly TRBD1 on 5 matching bases. The CDR3 totals 16 residues. CDR1 SGHAT and CDR2 FQNNGV come from the germline V gene. V was clipped by 0 bases and J by 4 bases, with 15 bases between them. CDR3 bases: TGTGCCAGCAGCTTAGAGGCGGGCGGGGCTGGCACTGAAGCTTTCTTT. It yields the protein CASSLEAGGAGTEAFF.

This chain's CDR3 is CASSLNGERGYGYTF. CDR3 bases: TGTGCCAGCAGCTTGAACGGTGAGCGTGGCTATGGCTACACCTTC. This chain connects TRBV5-8 to TRBJ1-2; the D is unclear. CDR3 size: 15 residues. CDR1 is SGHTS and CDR2 is YDEGEE in the germline V gene. Trimming removed 1 base at V and 4 bases at J, with 14 bases between.

V and J are TRBV7-9 and TRBJ2-6; no reliable D call. Germline lookup yields CDR1 SEHNR and CDR2 FQNEAQ (reference sequence). V was clipped by 1 base and J by 4 bases, with 14 bases between them. The CDR3 spans 17 residues. CDR3 DNA sequence: TGTGCCAGCAGCTTAGTTGGTGGTTGGGCGGGGGCCAACGTCCTGACTTTC. Translation: CASSLVGGWAGANVLTF.

This chain connects TRBV2 to TRBJ2-1; 9 nucleotides line up with TRBD1. The length of the CDR3 is 15 residues. J gave up 5 bases and V 1 base, and 3 bases lay outside the gene matches. CDR1 is SNHLY and CDR2 is FYNNEI in the germline V gene. In DNA form, the CDR3 reads TGTGCCAGCAGTGAAGGCCGGACAGGGGACAATGAGCAGTTCTTC. As protein: CASSEGRTGDNEQFF.